A single sample gave rise to the 30 T cell receptor beta chains below, sequenced in a study of vaccination effects on CD4 cells after COVID-19. Peptide-pool stimulation followed by sequencing identified expanded antigen-specific CD4+ clonotypes in the ViraFEST assay. Having been cultured for less than 13 days, the cells underwent CD4+ T cell isolation. PCR-confirmed SARS-CoV-2 infection occurred in the person between March and December 2020. Sequenced by immunoSEQ multiplex PCR; TCRdb stores in-frame clones only, minus some. The sample consists of fewer than 30,000 clones, around 78% of them appearing once. These receptors lack a known antigen. Sequenced material: CD4+ T cells from PBMCs cultured with HCoV-NL63 spike peptides, taken before COVID-19 vaccination. These receptors all stem from a human donor who had a prior SARS-CoV-2 infection.

The chain uses TRBV27 and TRBJ2-6; the D is unclear. The V end lost 1 base, the J end lost 1 base, and 8 bases lay between the germline ends. CDR3 length equals 16 residues. Germline V gene data show CDR1 as MNHEY and CDR2 as SMNVEV (reference sequence). The CDR3 spells CASSLFGNSGANVLTF. The CDR3 DNA follows: TGTGCCAGCAGTTTATTTGGGAATTCTGGGGCCAACGTCCTGACTTTC.

V is TRBV10-3 and J is TRBJ2-2; D might be TRBD1 (5 bases). The CDR3 consists of 15 residues. The germline gives CDR1 ENHRY, CDR2 SYGVKD. V was shortened by 4 bases and J by 4 bases, with 13 bases between the two germline ends. The CDR3 region is CAISGGRDGTGELFF. CDR3 DNA sequence: TGTGCCATCAGTGGCGGCAGGGATGGCACCGGGGAGCTGTTTTTT.

This clone appeared a single time. The chain employs TRBV24-1 and TRBJ2-1; 8 positions match TRBD2. Germline V gene lookup returns CDR1 KGHDR and CDR2 SFDVKD. The CDR3 loop spans 16 amino acids. V lost 2 bases, J lost 1 base, and 3 bases stayed unmatched. The CDR3: CATSDSLAGSYNEQFF. The CDR3 nucleotides read TGTGCCACCAGTGATTCCTTAGCGGGATCCTACAATGAGCAGTTCTTC.

By share, this clone counts as medium-sized. The V gene is TRBV11-3, the J gene TRBJ2-2; D ambiguous. Germline CDR1 is SGHNT and CDR2 is YENEEA. The V end lost 6 bases, the J end lost 3 bases, and 8 bases lay between the germline ends. The CDR3 totals 13 residues. CDR3 loop: CASRTAYTGELFF. CDR3 DNA: TGTGCCAGCAGGACCGCATACACCGGGGAGCTGTTTTTT.

The chain has TRBV5-1 and TRBJ2-5; 9 bases match TRBD2. CDR3 size: 15 residues. Trimming cost V 2 bases and J 4 bases; bases outside gene matches: 6. Germline values: CDR1 SGHRS, CDR2 YFSETQ. CDR3 sequence: CASSFLPSGIETQYF. CDR3 nucleotide sequence: TGCGCCAGCAGCTTTCTTCCTAGCGGGATAGAGACCCAGTACTTC.

This clone was detected only a few times. J is TRBJ1-6 and V is TRBV5-8; 8 bases are a match to TRBD1. Germline CDR1 and CDR2: SGHTS and YDEGEE. V trimming: 4 bases; J trimming: 6 bases; junction bases outside the gene matches: 12. This CDR3 comprises 17 residues. The CDR3 loop is CASSTYQGAAGNSPLHF. The CDR3 DNA reads TGTGCCAGCAGCACCTACCAGGGGGCGGCTGGTAATTCACCCCTCCACTTT.

This clone was counted once. This chain uses TRBV9 with TRBJ2-7; 10 nucleotides line up with TRBD1. The CDR3 extends over 15 amino acids. Looked up from germline, CDR1 is SGDLS and CDR2 is YYNGEE. With V trimmed by 2 bases and J by 2 bases, 4 bases remained unmatched. CDR3 protein: CASSVHGQGAYEQYF. CDR3 nucleotides: TGTGCCAGCAGCGTTCATGGACAGGGGGCCTACGAGCAGTACTTC.

The chain combines TRBV27 with TRBJ2-7; D is unclear. The CDR3 sequence is 14 residues long. Trimming took off 8 bases at V and 3 bases at J, with 17 bases between the two ends. Per germline, CDR1 MNHEY and CDR2 SMNVEV (reference sequence). The CDR3 sequence is CASGSGRNHYEQYF. The CDR3 region has the DNA TGTGCCAGCGGATCCGGCCGGAACCACTACGAGCAGTACTTC.

The chain has TRBV6-4 and TRBJ2-1, with 9 positions matching TRBD2. V gave up 5 bases and J gave up 4 bases; unmatched junction bases: 3. There are 14 residues in the CDR3. Germline CDR1 MRHNA, CDR2 SNTAGT. The CDR3 loop reads CASSQLAGYNEQFF. The CDR3 DNA reads as TGTGCCAGCAGTCAACTAGCGGGTTACAATGAGCAGTTCTTC.

The CDR3 region has the DNA TGTGCCTGGAGTCCAAGTTATTCTGTGAACATTCAGTACTTC. It is translated as CAWSPSYSVNIQYF. The chain employs TRBV30 and TRBJ2-4; D unresolved. With 2 bases removed from V and 7 bases from J, the gap between germline ends came to 15 bases. Germline assignment: CDR1 GTSNPN and CDR2 SVGIG (reference sequence). CDR3 size: 14 residues.

The table lists this clone with a few counts. This rearrangement joins TRBV4-2 to TRBJ2-7, with TRBD1 matching over 9 bases. Germline loops: CDR1 LGHNA, CDR2 YNFKEQ. There are 14 residues in the CDR3. Trimming took 4 bases from V and 1 from J; bases not matched to a gene: 2. CDR3 bases: TGTGCCAGCAGCCCCGGGACAGGGTCCTACGAGCAGTACTTC. This gives the protein CASSPGTGSYEQYF.

This clone is a singleton in its sample. V usage is TRBV5-1 and J usage is TRBJ2-7; the match to TRBD1 covers 11 bases. CDR1 is SGHRS and CDR2 is YFSETQ in the germline V gene. V was clipped by 2 bases and J by 7 bases; unmatched bases: 8. The CDR3 length is 15 residues. The CDR3 coding sequence is TGCGCCAGCAGCTTCGTAGGACAGGGGGCGGGGGAGCAGTACTTC. It encodes CASSFVGQGAGEQYF.

The CDR3 coding sequence is TGTGCCAGCAGTGTAGCGACGTACACAGATACGCAGTATTTT. This encodes CASSVATYTDTQYF. This sequence joins TRBV2 and TRBJ2-3; tentative D call: TRBD2 (5 bases). The CDR3 has 14 amino acids. V shed 4 bases and J shed 2 bases, with 10 bases lying between them. Germline V gene data show CDR1 as SNHLY and CDR2 as FYNNEI.

V gene TRBV5-1 combines with J gene TRBJ1-3, with 9 nucleotides matching TRBD1. The CDR3 spans 14 residues. Germline V CDR1 and CDR2: SGHRS, YFSETQ. J lost 7 bases, V lost 0 bases, and 2 bases had no gene match. The CDR3 nucleotides read TGCGCCAGCAGCTTGGCCGACAGGGGGAACACCATATATTTT. Translation: CASSLADRGNTIYF.

The chain is built from TRBV2 and TRBJ2-7; TRBD1 matches at 9 bases. The CDR3 contains 10 residues. The germline CDR1 and CDR2 sequences are SNHLY and FYNNEI. V shed 8 bases, J shed 12 bases, and the junction held 5 bases outside the gene matches. CDR3 in DNA: TGTGCCAGCGGGGGACAGGGACCGTACTTC. Amino acid sequence: CASGGQGPYF.

This chain uses TRBV27 with TRBJ2-7, with 7 bases lining up with TRBD2. The CDR3 spans 14 residues. The germline CDR1 and CDR2 sequences are MNHEY and SMNVEV (reference sequence). V dropped 5 bases and J dropped 2; count of bases not matched to a gene: 6. The CDR3 nucleotides are TGTGCCAGCAGTCCCTGGGCGGGAGCCTACGAGCAGTACTTC. Protein sequence: CASSPWAGAYEQYF.

The chain is built from TRBV2 and TRBJ2-1; D call uncertain. From germline, CDR1 is SNHLY and CDR2 FYNNEI. CDR3 length: 13 residues. Trimming took off 4 bases at V and 3 bases at J, with 7 bases between the two ends. CDR3 loop: CASSGSFYNEQFF. CDR3 bases: TGTGCCAGCAGTGGGTCCTTCTACAATGAGCAGTTCTTC.

The V call is TRBV2, the J call TRBJ2-7; unclear D gene. Trimming took off 2 bases at V and 1 base at J, with 9 bases between the two ends. Germline CDR1 and CDR2: SNHLY and FYNNEI. The CDR3 spans 14 residues. The CDR3 nucleotides read TGTGCCAGCAGTGAAAAGGGCCGATCCTACGAGCAGTACTTC. Residues: CASSEKGRSYEQYF. Full variable domain (missing parts from reference TRBV2 and TRBJ2-7): EPEVTQTPSHQVTQMGQEVILRCVPISNHLYFYWYRQILGQKVEFLVSFYNNEISEKSEIFDDQFSVERPDGSNFTLKIRSTKLEDSAMYFCASSEKGRSYEQYFGPGTRLTVT.

This rearrangement joins TRBV18 to TRBJ2-7; D gene uncertain. Germline V gene sequence: CDR1 KGHSH, CDR2 LQKENI. The CDR3 covers 14 residues. The V end lost 4 bases, the J end lost 6 bases, and 16 bases lay between the germline ends. The CDR3 DNA reads as TGTGCCAGCTCACTCACCGCGACGACGAGCGAGCAGTACTTC. It translates to CASSLTATTSEQYF.

V usage is TRBV2 and J usage is TRBJ2-7, with D possibly being TRBD1 (7 bases). The V gene's germline CDR1 is SNHLY and CDR2 FYNNEI. This CDR3 spans 16 amino acids. The V end lost 8 bases, the J end lost 0 bases, and 20 bases lay between the germline ends. The chain's CDR3 is CASRLSQGGSSYEQYF. The CDR3 bases are TGTGCCAGCCGTCTGAGCCAGGGGGGAAGCTCCTACGAGCAGTACTTC.

The rearrangement uses TRBV5-6 and TRBJ1-2; TRBD1 agrees at 10 bases. The germline CDR1 and CDR2 sequences are SGHDT and YYEEEE. V was clipped by 0 bases and J by 3 bases; unmatched bases: 2. This CDR3 has 15 amino acids. CDR3 in amino acids: CASSLADRGYYGYTF. CDR3 nucleotide sequence: TGTGCCAGCAGCTTGGCGGACAGGGGGTACTATGGCTACACCTTC. The full variable domain, with the rest looked up from reference TRBV5-6 and TRBJ1-2, is DAGVTQSPTHLIKTRGQQVTLRCSPKSGHDTVSWYQQALGQGPQFIFQYYEEEERQRGNFPDRFSGHQFPNYSSELNVNALLLGDSALYLCASSLADRGYYGYTFGSGTRLTVV.

This clone appeared a single time. The rearrangement joins TRBV18 to TRBJ2-3, with TRBD2 matching over 12 bases. Germline loops: CDR1 KGHSH, CDR2 LQKENI. The CDR3 spans 18 residues. V lost 3 bases and J lost 1; bases outside the gene matches: 8. The CDR3 reads CASSPGLAGTTRTDTQYF. CDR3 DNA: TGTGCCAGCTCACCCGGACTAGCGGGGACGACCCGCACAGATACGCAGTATTTT. Full variable domain (rest looked up from reference TRBV18 and TRBJ2-3): NAGVMQNPRHLVRRRGQEARLRCSPMKGHSHVYWYRQLPEEGLKFMVYLQKENIIDESGMPKERFSAEFPKEGPSILRIQQVVRGDSAAYFCASSPGLAGTTRTDTQYFGPGTRLTVL.

The chain carries TRBV9 and TRBJ2-3; TRBD2 agrees at 12 bases. This CDR3 has 18 amino acids. With V trimmed by 3 bases and J by 5 bases, 13 bases remained unmatched. CDR1 SGDLS and CDR2 YYNGEE come from the germline V gene. CDR3 amino acids: CASSARGRLAGAVDTQYF. CDR3 DNA: TGTGCCAGCAGCGCCAGGGGCAGACTAGCGGGAGCCGTAGATACGCAGTATTTT.

The chain joins TRBV7-2 to TRBJ2-5; 7 positions match TRBD2. The CDR3 runs to 16 residues. V shed 5 bases, J shed 2 bases, and the junction held 11 bases outside the gene matches. CDR1 is SGHTA, CDR2 FQGNSA, per germline. The CDR3 loop is CASSPRGTRGQETQYF. CDR3 in DNA: TGTGCCAGCAGCCCGCGAGGGACGCGGGGGCAAGAGACCCAGTACTTC.

In its sample, this clone was seen a few times. V and J are TRBV19 and TRBJ1-1, with 9 bases fitting TRBD1. With V trimmed by 5 bases and J by 5 bases, 9 bases remained unmatched. This CDR3 contains 15 residues. The germline V gene encodes CDR1 LNHDA and CDR2 SQIVND (reference sequence). CDR3 bases: TGTGCCAGTAGTGCCTGGACAGGGGCAGGGACTGAAGCTTTCTTT. This translates into CASSAWTGAGTEAFF. The full variable domain, rest sourced from reference TRBV19 and TRBJ1-1, is DGGITQSPKYLFRKEGQNVTLSCEQNLNHDAMYWYRQDPGQGLRLIYYSQIVNDFQKGDIAEGYSVSREKKESFPLTVTSAQKNPTAFYLCASSAWTGAGTEAFFGQGTRLTVV.

This sequence joins TRBV9 and TRBJ1-3; D is unclear. The CDR3 covers 15 residues. Trimming took 2 bases from V and 4 from J, leaving 13 bases between them. Germline V CDR1 and CDR2: SGDLS, YYNGEE. CDR3 sequence: CASSVAVSQGNTIYF. The CDR3 coding sequence is TGTGCCAGCAGCGTGGCCGTCTCGCAGGGAAACACCATATATTTT. The variable domain in full, completed from reference TRBV9 and TRBJ1-3, reads DSGVTQTPKHLITATGQRVTLRCSPRSGDLSVYWYQQSLDQGLQFLIQYYNGEERAKGNILERFSAQQFPDLHSELNLSSLELGDSALYFCASSVAVSQGNTIYFGEGSWLTVV.

The chain has TRBV10-2 and TRBJ2-3, with unresolved D. The germline CDR1 and CDR2 sequences are WSHSY and SAAADI. The germline V and J ends were trimmed by 2 bases and 6 bases, with 9 bases remaining between them. The CDR3 has 13 amino acids. CDR3 sequence reads: CASSERLGDTQYF. Here the CDR3 DNA reads TGCGCCAGCAGTGAGAGGCTAGGCGATACGCAGTATTTT.

The chain carries TRBV18 and TRBJ2-3; the match to TRBD2 covers 14 bases. This CDR3 has 17 amino acids. Trimming cost V 4 bases and J 0 bases; bases outside gene matches: 3. Germline lookup yields CDR1 KGHSH and CDR2 LQKENI. Here the CDR3 reads CASSQRLAGGSTDTQYF. CDR3 nucleotide sequence: TGTGCCAGCTCACAAAGACTAGCGGGAGGGAGCACAGATACGCAGTATTTT.

V usage is TRBV7-9 and J usage is TRBJ2-7; D not certain. This CDR3 is built from 13 residues. Looked up from germline, CDR1 is SEHNR and CDR2 is FQNEAQ (reference sequence). V was trimmed by 3 bases and J by 2 bases, leaving 8 bases between them. The CDR3 DNA reads as TGTGCCAGCAGCTTCTTGGGCACCTACGAGCAGTACTTC. This encodes CASSFLGTYEQYF.

The genes are TRBV6-6 and TRBJ1-5, with no clear D. The ends were cut back, 2 bases at V and 3 bases at J, with 14 bases in the middle. The germline CDR1 and CDR2 sequences are MNHNY and SVGAGI (reference sequence). The CDR3 loop spans 16 amino acids. CDR3 bases: TGTGCCAGCAGTTACGCCCGTTTTGGTTACAATCAGCCCCAGCATTTT. This translates into CASSYARFGYNQPQHF.